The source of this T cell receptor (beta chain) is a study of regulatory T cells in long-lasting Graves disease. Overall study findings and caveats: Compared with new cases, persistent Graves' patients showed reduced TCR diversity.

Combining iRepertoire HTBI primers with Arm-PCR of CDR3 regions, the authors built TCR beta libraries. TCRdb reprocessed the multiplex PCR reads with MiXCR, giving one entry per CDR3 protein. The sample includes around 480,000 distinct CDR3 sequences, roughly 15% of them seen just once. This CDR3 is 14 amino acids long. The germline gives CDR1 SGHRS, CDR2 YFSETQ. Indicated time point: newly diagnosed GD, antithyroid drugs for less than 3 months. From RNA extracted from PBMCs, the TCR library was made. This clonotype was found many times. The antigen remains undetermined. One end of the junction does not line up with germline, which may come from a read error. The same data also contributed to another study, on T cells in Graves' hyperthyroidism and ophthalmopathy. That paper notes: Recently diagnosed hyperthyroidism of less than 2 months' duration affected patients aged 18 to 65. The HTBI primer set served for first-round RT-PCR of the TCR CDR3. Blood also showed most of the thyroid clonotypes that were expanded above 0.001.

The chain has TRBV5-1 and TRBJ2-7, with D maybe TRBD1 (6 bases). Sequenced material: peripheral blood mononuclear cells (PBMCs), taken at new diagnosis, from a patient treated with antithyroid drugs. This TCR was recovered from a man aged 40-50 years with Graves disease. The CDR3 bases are TGTGCCAGCAGACCCCCGGGACAAGCCTACGAGCAGTACTTC. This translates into CASRPPGQAYEQYF.